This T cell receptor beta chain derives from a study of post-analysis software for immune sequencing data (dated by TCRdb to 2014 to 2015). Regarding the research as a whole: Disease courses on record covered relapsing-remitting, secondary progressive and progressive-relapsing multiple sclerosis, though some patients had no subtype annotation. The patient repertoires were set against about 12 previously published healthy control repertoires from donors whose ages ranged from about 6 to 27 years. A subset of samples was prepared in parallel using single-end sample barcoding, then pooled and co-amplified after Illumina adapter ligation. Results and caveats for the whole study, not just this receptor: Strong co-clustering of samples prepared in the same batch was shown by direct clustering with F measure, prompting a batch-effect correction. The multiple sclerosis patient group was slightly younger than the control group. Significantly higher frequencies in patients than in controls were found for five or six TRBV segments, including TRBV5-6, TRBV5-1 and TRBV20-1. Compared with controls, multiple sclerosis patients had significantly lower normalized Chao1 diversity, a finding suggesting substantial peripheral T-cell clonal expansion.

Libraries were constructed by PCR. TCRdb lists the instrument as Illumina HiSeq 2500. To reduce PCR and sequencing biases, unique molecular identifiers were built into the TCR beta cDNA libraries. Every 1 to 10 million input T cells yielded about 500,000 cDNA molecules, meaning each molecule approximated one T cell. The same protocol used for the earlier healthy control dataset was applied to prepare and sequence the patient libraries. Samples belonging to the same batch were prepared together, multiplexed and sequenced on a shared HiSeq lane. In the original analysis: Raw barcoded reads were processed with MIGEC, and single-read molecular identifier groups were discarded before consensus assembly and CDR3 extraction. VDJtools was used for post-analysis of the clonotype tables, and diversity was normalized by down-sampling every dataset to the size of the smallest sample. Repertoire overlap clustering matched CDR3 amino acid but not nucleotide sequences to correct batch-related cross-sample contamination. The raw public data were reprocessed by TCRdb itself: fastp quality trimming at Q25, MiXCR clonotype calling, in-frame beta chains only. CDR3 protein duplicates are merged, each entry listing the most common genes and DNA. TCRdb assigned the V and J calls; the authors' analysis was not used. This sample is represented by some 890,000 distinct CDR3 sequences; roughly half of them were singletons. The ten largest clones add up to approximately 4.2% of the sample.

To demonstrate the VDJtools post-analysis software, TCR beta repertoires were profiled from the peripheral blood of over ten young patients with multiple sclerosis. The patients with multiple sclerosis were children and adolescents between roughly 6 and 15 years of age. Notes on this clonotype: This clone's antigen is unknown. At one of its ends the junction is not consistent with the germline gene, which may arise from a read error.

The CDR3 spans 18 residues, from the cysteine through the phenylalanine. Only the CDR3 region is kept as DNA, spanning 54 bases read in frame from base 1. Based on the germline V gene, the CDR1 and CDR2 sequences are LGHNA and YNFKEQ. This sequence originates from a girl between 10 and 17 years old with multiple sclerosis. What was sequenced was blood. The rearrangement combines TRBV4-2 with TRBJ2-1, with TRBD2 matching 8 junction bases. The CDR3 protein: CASSQDYASGSKDNERFF. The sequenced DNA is TGTGCCAGCAGCCAAGATTATGCCAGCGGGAGTAAAGACAATGAGCGGTTCTTC.